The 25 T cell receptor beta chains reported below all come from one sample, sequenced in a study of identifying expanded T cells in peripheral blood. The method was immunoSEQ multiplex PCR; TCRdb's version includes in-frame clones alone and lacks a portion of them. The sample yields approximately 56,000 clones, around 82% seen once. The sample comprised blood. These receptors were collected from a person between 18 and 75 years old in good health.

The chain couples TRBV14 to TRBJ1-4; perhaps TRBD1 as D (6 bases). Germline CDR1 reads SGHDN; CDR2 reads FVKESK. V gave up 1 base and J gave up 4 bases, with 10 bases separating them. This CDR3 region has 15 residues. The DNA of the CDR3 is TGTGCCAGCAGCCAAGGAAGGGGGATTAATGAAAAACTGTTTTTT. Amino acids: CASSQGRGINEKLFF.

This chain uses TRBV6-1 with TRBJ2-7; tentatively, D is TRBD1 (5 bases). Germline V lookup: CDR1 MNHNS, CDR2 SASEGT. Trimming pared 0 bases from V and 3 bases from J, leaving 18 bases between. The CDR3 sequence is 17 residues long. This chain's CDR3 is CASSEALLTGRNYEQYF. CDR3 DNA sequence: TGTGCCAGCAGTGAAGCGCTTCTTACAGGCCGAAACTACGAGCAGTACTTC.

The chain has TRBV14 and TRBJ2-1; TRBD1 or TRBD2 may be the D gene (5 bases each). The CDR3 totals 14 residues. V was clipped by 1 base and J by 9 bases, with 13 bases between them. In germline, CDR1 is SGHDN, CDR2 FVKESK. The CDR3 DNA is TGTGCCAGCAGCCAAGGGCTAGTGAGGGGTGAGCAGTTCTTC. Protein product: CASSQGLVRGEQFF. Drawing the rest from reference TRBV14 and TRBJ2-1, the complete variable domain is EAGVTQFPSHSVIEKGQTVTLRCDPISGHDNLYWYRRVMGKEIKFLLHFVKESKQDESGMPNNRFLAERTGGTYSTLKVQPAELEDSGVYFCASSQGLVRGEQFFGPGTRLTVL.

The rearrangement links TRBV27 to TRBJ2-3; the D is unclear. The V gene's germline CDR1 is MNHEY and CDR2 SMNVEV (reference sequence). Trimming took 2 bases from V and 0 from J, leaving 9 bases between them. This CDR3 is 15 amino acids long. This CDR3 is CASSLRYGSTDTQYF. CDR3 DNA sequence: TGTGCCAGCAGTTTAAGATATGGAAGCACAGATACGCAGTATTTT.

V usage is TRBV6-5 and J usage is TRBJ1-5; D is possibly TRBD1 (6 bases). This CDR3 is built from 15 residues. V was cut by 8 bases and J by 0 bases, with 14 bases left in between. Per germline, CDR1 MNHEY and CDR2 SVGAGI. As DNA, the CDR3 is TGTGCCAGCCGCAGAGGACAGAATAGCAATCAGCCCCAGCATTTT. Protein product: CASRRGQNSNQPQHF.

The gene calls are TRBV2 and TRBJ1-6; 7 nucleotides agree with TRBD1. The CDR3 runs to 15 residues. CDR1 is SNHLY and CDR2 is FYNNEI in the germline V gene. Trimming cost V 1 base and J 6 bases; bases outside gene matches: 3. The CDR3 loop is CASSEGQGGNSPLHF. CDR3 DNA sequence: TGTGCCAGCAGTGAAGGACAGGGAGGTAATTCACCCCTCCACTTT.

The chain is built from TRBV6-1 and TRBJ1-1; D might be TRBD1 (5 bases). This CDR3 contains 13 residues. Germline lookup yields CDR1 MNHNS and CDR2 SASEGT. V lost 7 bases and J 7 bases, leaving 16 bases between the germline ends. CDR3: CASINSAQVEAFF. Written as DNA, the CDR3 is TGTGCCAGCATTAATTCGGCACAGGTTGAAGCTTTCTTT.

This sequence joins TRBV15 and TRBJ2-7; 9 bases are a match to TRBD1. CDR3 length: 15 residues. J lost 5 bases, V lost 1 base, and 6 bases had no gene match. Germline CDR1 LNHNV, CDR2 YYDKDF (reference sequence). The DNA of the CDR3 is TGTGCCACCAGCAGAGTCCGGGACAGGGCAAACGAGCAGTACTTC. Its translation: CATSRVRDRANEQYF.

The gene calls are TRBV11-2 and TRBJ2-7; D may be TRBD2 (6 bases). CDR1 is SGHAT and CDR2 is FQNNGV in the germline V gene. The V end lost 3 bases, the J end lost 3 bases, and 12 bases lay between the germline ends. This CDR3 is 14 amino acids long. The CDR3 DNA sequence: TGTGCCAGCAGCTTTGGGGACTCCTACTACGAGCAGTACTTC. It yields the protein CASSFGDSYYEQYF.

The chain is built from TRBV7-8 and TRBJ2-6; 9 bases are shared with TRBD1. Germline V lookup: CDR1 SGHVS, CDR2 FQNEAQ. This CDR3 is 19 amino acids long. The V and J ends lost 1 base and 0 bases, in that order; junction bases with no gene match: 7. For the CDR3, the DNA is TGTGCCAGCAGCTTAGGAGGACAGGGGTACCTCTCTGGGGCCAACGTCCTGACTTTC. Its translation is CASSLGGQGYLSGANVLTF.

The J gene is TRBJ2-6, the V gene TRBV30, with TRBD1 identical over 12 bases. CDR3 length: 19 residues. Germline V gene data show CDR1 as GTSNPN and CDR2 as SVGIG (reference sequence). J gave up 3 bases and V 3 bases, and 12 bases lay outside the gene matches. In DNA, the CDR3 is TGTGCCTGGAGCAACCCGGGACAGGGGGCTTCTCTTGGGGCCAACGTCCTGACTTTC. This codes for CAWSNPGQGASLGANVLTF.

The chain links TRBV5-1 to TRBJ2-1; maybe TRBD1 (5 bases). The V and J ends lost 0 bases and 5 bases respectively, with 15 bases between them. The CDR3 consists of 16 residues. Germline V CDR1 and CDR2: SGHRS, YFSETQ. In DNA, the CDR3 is TGCGCCAGCAGCTTGGAGGGGCTAAGGGCAAACAATGAGCAGTTCTTC. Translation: CASSLEGLRANNEQFF.

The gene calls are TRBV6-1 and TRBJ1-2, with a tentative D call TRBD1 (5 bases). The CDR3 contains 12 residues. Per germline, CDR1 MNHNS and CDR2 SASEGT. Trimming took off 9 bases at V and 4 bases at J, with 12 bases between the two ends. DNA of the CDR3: TGTGCCAGTCGACAGAGCGGCTATGGCTACACCTTC. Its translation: CASRQSGYGYTF.

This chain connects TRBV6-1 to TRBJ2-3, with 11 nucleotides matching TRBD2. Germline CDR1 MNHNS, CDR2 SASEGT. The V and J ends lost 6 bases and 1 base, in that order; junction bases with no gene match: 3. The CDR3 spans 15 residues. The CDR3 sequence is CASRISGRGTDTQYF. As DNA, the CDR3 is TGTGCCAGCAGAATTAGCGGGAGGGGCACAGATACGCAGTATTTT.

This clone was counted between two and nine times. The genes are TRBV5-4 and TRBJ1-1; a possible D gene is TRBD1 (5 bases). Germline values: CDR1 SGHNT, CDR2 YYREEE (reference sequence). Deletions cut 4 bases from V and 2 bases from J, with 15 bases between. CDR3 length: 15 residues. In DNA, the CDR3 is TGTGCCAGCAGCCCAGCACAGGCTTTTAACACTGAAGCTTTCTTT. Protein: CASSPAQAFNTEAFF.

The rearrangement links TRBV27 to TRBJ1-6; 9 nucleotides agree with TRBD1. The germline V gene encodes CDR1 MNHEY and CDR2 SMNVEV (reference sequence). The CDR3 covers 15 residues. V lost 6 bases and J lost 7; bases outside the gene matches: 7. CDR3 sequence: CASRTLGQGNSPLHF. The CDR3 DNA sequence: TGTGCCAGCAGAACACTAGGACAGGGGAATTCACCCCTCCACTTT.

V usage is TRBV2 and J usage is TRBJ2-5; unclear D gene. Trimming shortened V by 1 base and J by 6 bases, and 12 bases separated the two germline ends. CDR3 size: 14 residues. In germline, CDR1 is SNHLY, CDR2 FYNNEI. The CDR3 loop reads CASSEGYQEKTQYF. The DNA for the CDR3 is TGTGCCAGCAGTGAAGGCTATCAGGAGAAGACCCAGTACTTC.

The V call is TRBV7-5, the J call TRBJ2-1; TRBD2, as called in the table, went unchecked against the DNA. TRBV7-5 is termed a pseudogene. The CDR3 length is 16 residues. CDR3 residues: CASSLIGVSAYNEQFF. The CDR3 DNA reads TGTGCCAGCAGCTTAATAGGAGTTTCCGCCTACAATGAGCAGTTCTTC.

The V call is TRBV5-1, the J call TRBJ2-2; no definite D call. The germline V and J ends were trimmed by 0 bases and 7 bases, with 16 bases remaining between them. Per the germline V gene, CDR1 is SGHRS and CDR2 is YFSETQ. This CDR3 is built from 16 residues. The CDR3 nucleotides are TGCGCCAGCAGCTTGGGGGCGAATGGGAATAGCGGGGAGCTGTTTTTT. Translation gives CASSLGANGNSGELFF.

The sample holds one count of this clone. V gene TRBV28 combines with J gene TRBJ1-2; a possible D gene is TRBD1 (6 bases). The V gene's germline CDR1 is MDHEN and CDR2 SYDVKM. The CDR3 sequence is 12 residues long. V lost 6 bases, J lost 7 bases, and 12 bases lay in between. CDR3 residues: CASRTGLGGYTF. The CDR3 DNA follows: TGTGCCAGCAGAACAGGGTTGGGTGGCTACACCTTC.

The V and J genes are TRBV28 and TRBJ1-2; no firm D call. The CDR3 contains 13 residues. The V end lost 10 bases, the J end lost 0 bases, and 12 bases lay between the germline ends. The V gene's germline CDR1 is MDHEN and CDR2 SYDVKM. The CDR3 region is CATWTESNYGYTF. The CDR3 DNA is TGTGCCACCTGGACCGAGTCTAACTATGGCTACACCTTC.

The CDR3 DNA reads TGTGCCAGCACCGGACAGTCCTACGATGGCTACACCTTC. The encoded protein is CASTGQSYDGYTF. The rearrangement links TRBV11-2 to TRBJ1-2, with D perhaps matching TRBD1 (6 bases). Germline assignment: CDR1 SGHAT and CDR2 FQNNGV. This CDR3 contains 13 residues. Trimming took 7 bases from V and 6 from J, leaving 15 bases between them.

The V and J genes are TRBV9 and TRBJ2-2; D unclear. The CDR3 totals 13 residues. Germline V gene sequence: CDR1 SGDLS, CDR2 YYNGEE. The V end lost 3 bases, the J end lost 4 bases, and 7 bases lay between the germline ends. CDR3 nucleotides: TGTGCCAGCAGCGCACACAGCACCGGGGAGCTGTTTTTT. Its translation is CASSAHSTGELFF.

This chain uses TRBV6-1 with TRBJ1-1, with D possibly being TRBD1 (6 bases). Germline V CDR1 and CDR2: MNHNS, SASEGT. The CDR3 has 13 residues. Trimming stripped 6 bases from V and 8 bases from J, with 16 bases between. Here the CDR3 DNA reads TGTGCCAGCAGGAGACAGGTGGGGAGCGAAGCTTTCTTT. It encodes CASRRQVGSEAFF.

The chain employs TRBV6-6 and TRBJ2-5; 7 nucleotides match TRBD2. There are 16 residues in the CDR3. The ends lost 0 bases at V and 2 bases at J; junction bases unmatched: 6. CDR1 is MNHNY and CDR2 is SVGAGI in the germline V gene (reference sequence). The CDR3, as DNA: TGTGCCAGCAGTTACTCCTCTTCTAGCGGACAAGAGACCCAGTACTTC. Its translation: CASSYSSSSGQETQYF.